This T cell receptor (beta chain) is drawn from a study of T cell repertoires in cytomegalovirus infection. Study context: Public TCR beta signatures indicated both CMV infection and matching HLA type.

Germline CDR1 and CDR2: MNHEY and SVGEGT. J gave up 0 bases and V 2 bases, and 16 bases lay outside the gene matches. This CDR3 has 22 amino acids. This clonotype was detected a few times. Its antigen remains unknown. Study observations and caveats: The ex vivo response showed dominance by HLA-C-restricted CMV-specific TCR beta clonotypes.

TCRdb ran MiXCR on the reads and lists one entry per CDR3 protein. The sample has a few hundred thousand distinct CDR3 sequences; roughly 15% are singletons. This receptor was identified in a human donor in good health (CMV status not recorded). Some clones in this sample may be carry-over from other donors' samples. The gene calls are TRBV6-2 or TRBV6-3 and TRBJ2-1, with 13 bases lining up with TRBD2. The sequencing sample was made of PBMCs. CDR3 sequence (DNA): TGTGCCAGCAGTTACCTTGGGAGACTAGCGGGGGGCCCACAGAGCTCCTACAATGAGCAGTTCTTC. Translating it yields CASSYLGRLAGGPQSSYNEQFF.